These 8 T cell receptor beta chains were all obtained from the same sample, sequenced in a study of T cells in Graves' hyperthyroidism and ophthalmopathy. The source material, RNA transcripts, was used to amplify TCR beta CDR3 regions. With the HTBI primer set, the TCR CDR3 went through a first round of RT-PCR. TCRdb reprocessed the multiplex PCR reads with MiXCR, giving one entry per CDR3 protein. Of fewer than 450,000 distinct CDR3 sequences in the sample, about 18% were seen once. Sequencing used blood. These receptors were obtained from a woman in her twenties or thirties with Graves' hyperthyroidism that later progressed to Graves' ophthalmopathy.

This clonotype has at least ten counts. This chain uses TRBV7-9 with TRBJ2-1, with TRBD2 matching over 14 bases. The CDR3 contains 16 residues. V trimming: 5 bases; J trimming: 10 bases; junction bases outside the gene matches: 10. The germline gives CDR1 SEHNR, CDR2 FQNEAQ (reference sequence). Here the CDR3 reads CASSKPGLAGAQEQFF. The CDR3 DNA is TGTGCCAGCAGCAAACCGGGACTAGCGGGGGCCCAAGAGCAGTTCTTC.

The chain joins TRBV28 to TRBJ2-2; no clear D. Germline V gene sequence: CDR1 MDHEN, CDR2 SYDVKM. Trimming took off 6 bases at V and 1 base at J, with 12 bases between the two ends. The length of the CDR3 is 15 residues. CDR3 sequence reads: CASSWFGLNTGELFF. In nucleotides, the CDR3 is TGTGCCAGCAGCTGGTTTGGGTTGAACACCGGGGAGCTGTTTTTT.

This clonotype was detected many times. V is TRBV7-9 and J is TRBJ2-1; no clear D. V was pared by 5 bases and J by 4 bases, with 6 bases between. This CDR3 contains 12 residues. The germline V gene encodes CDR1 SEHNR and CDR2 FQNEAQ (reference sequence). Here the CDR3 reads CASSLTYNEQFF. CDR3 nucleotide sequence: TGTGCCAGCAGCCTGACTTACAATGAGCAGTTCTTC.

This clonotype was picked up a small number of times. CDR3 bases: TGTGCCACCAGCAGAGAGAGGACCAGCTCCTACAATGAGCAGTTCTTC. This encodes CATSRERTSSYNEQFF. The chain joins TRBV15 to TRBJ2-1, with D unresolved. This CDR3 region has 16 residues. V lost 0 bases to trimming and J lost 0 bases, with 9 bases between them. Germline V lookup: CDR1 LNHNV, CDR2 YYDKDF (reference sequence).

This clonotype was detected ten times or more. This chain links TRBV2 with TRBJ1-1; unclear D gene. The V end lost 4 bases, the J end lost 4 bases, and 16 bases lay between the germline ends. Per the germline V gene, CDR1 is SNHLY and CDR2 is FYNNEI. The CDR3 loop spans 15 amino acids. As DNA, the CDR3 is TGTGCCAGCAGTGGATCGGAGGGCTGGCGCACTGAAGCTTTCTTT. Amino acid sequence: CASSGSEGWRTEAFF.

The rearrangement joins TRBV28 to TRBJ2-7, with D perhaps TRBD2 (5 bases). Trimming stripped 9 bases from V and 0 bases from J, with 9 bases between. Germline loops: CDR1 MDHEN, CDR2 SYDVKM. The CDR3 is 12 amino acids. CDR3 in amino acids: CASGRFSYEQYF. DNA for the CDR3: TGTGCCAGTGGGAGATTCTCCTACGAGCAGTACTTC.

This clonotype was counted ten times or more. The CDR3 coding sequence is TGTGCCAGCAGTGAGGACAGCTCTGGGGCCAACGTCCTGACTTTC. Translated, it gives CASSEDSSGANVLTF. The chain recombines TRBV6-1 with TRBJ2-6, with D maybe TRBD1 (6 bases). This CDR3 contains 15 residues. Trimming removed 3 bases from V and 0 bases from J, with 6 bases in between. Germline V lookup: CDR1 MNHNS, CDR2 SASEGT.

The chain is built from TRBV7-9 and TRBJ2-1, with TRBD2 identical over 16 bases. V was clipped by 4 bases and J by 1 base; unmatched bases: 4. This CDR3 has 18 amino acids. The germline gives CDR1 SEHNR, CDR2 FQNEAQ (reference sequence). CDR3 residues: CASSSGLAGGPSYNEQFF. CDR3 DNA: TGTGCCAGCAGCTCGGGACTAGCGGGGGGGCCTTCCTACAATGAGCAGTTCTTC.